Each of the 27 T cell receptor beta chains below was sequenced from the same sample in a study of blood T cell repertoires in COVID-19. Generated by immunoSEQ multiplex PCR, the TCRdb table keeps only in-frame clones and is missing some. The sample yields around 300,000 clones, around 88% seen once. Input material: peripheral blood. Receptors were obtained from a young woman who had recovered from COVID-19.

This chain joins TRBV4-2 and TRBJ1-2; D not certain. V was cut by 5 bases and J by 1 base, with 14 bases left in between. This CDR3 is 15 amino acids long. Germline values: CDR1 LGHNA, CDR2 YNFKEQ. The CDR3 region has the DNA TGTGCCAGCAGCTCGGGCGGGAAGATTAACTATGGCTACACCTTC. Amino acid sequence: CASSSGGKINYGYTF.

The chain is built from TRBV7-9 and TRBJ2-1, with a weak D call TRBD2 (6 bases). The CDR3 runs to 13 residues. Trimming stripped 6 bases from V and 10 bases from J, with 16 bases between. Germline V gene lookup returns CDR1 SEHNR and CDR2 FQNEAQ (reference sequence). The CDR3 protein is CASRVPGGEEQFF. CDR3 nucleotides: TGTGCCAGCAGAGTCCCCGGCGGGGAGGAGCAGTTCTTC. Complete variable domain (other parts from reference TRBV7-9 and TRBJ2-1): DTGVSQNPRHKITKRGQNVTFRCDPISEHNRLYWYRQTLGQGPEFLTYFQNEAQLEKSRLLSDRFSAERPKGSFSTLEIQRTEQGDSAMYLCASRVPGGEEQFFGPGTRLTVL.

The chain uses TRBV11-2 and TRBJ2-3; D may be TRBD2 (7 bases). Looked up from germline, CDR1 is SGHAT and CDR2 is FQNNGV. V was pared by 1 base and J by 2 bases, with 16 bases between. The CDR3 is 17 amino acids. The CDR3 DNA reads TGTGCCAGCAGCTTAGCTGGTAGGGGGGGTAACACAGATACGCAGTATTTT. Translated, it gives CASSLAGRGGNTDTQYF.

V usage is TRBV4-3 and J usage is TRBJ1-1; D call uncertain. Trimming took off 0 bases at V and 3 bases at J, with 23 bases between the two ends. CDR3 length equals 19 residues. In germline, CDR1 is LGHNA, CDR2 YSLEER. The CDR3, as DNA: TGCGCCAGCAGCCAAGAGAGCCCCGGTCCAGCGGGTATCTACACTGAAGCTTTCTTT. It specifies CASSQESPGPAGIYTEAFF.

V is TRBV7-8 and J is TRBJ2-7; 7 nucleotides line up with TRBD1. Per the germline V gene, CDR1 is SGHVS and CDR2 is FQNEAQ. V gave up 5 bases and J gave up 2 bases; unmatched junction bases: 9. This CDR3 spans 15 amino acids. The CDR3 protein is CASSPPTGLPYEQYF. The CDR3 coding sequence is TGTGCCAGCAGCCCTCCGACAGGGCTTCCCTACGAGCAGTACTTC.

J is TRBJ2-7 and V is TRBV3-1 (or the pseudogene TRBV3-2), with D unresolved. This CDR3 has 14 amino acids. The V and J ends lost 1 base and 7 bases respectively, with 14 bases between them. Germline-derived CDR1 and CDR2 are LGHDT and YNNKEL (reference sequence). This CDR3 is CASSQGQLSGEQYF. In nucleotides, the CDR3 is TGTGCCAGCAGCCAAGGGCAGCTGTCAGGAGAGCAGTACTTC.

The chain is built from TRBV5-1 and TRBJ2-1, with TRBD2 identical over 7 bases. The CDR3 contains 14 residues. After removal of 3 bases from V and 4 bases from J, the junction contained 4 bases not matched to a gene. Germline V gene lookup returns CDR1 SGHRS and CDR2 YFSETQ. In DNA form, the CDR3 reads TGCGCCAGCAGCTGGGGGGGACTTTACAATGAGCAGTTCTTC. This codes for CASSWGGLYNEQFF.

The chain joins TRBV11-2 to TRBJ2-7; D gene uncertain. V gave up 2 bases and J gave up 3 bases, with 8 bases separating them. Per the germline V gene, CDR1 is SGHAT and CDR2 is FQNNGV. This CDR3 comprises 13 residues. DNA for the CDR3: TGTGCCAGCAGCTTATGGCCCTTCTACGAGCAGTACTTC. As protein: CASSLWPFYEQYF.

This chain joins TRBV7-9 and TRBJ1-2; 9 bases map to TRBD1. After removal of 2 bases from V and 8 bases from J, the junction contained 6 bases not matched to a gene. The length of the CDR3 is 14 residues. Per germline, CDR1 SEHNR and CDR2 FQNEAQ (reference sequence). DNA for the CDR3: TGTGCCAGCAGCTTAAGGGACAGGGACTTGGGCTACACCTTC. Translating it yields CASSLRDRDLGYTF.

V gene TRBV19 combines with J gene TRBJ1-1; D remains unclear. The germline V gene has CDR1 LNHDA and CDR2 SQIVND (reference sequence). Trimming removed 2 bases from V and 0 bases from J, with 7 bases in between. CDR3 length: 14 amino acids. CDR3: CASSIQSVNTEAFF. For the CDR3, the DNA is TGTGCCAGTAGTATACAGTCAGTGAACACTGAAGCTTTCTTT.

This clone came up a few times. The CDR3 nucleotides read TGCGCCAGCAGCCAAGATCTCGGGACTAGCGGGAGAACCGGGGAGCTGTTTTTT. Translation gives CASSQDLGTSGRTGELFF. The chain recombines TRBV4-3 with TRBJ2-2; 14 nucleotides line up with TRBD2. CDR3 length: 18 amino acids. Germline CDR1 LGHNA, CDR2 YSLEER. V was clipped by 0 bases and J by 5 bases; unmatched bases: 5.

This clone was detected only once. CDR3 residues: CASGQGALSFNQPQHF. The CDR3 coding sequence is TGTGCCAGCGGACAAGGGGCCCTTTCCTTCAATCAGCCCCAGCATTTT. The V gene is TRBV2, the J gene TRBJ1-5; a possible D gene is TRBD1 (5 bases). This CDR3 is built from 16 residues. V lost 8 bases to trimming and J lost 3 bases, with 20 bases between them. Germline loops: CDR1 SNHLY, CDR2 FYNNEI.

The gene calls are TRBV20-1 and TRBJ2-3, with 7 nucleotides matching TRBD2. Germline V gives CDR1 DFQATT, CDR2 SNEGSKA (reference sequence). The CDR3 is 13 residues long. V shed 3 bases and J 6 bases; nucleotides not matched to a gene: 6. In nucleotides, the CDR3 is TGCAGTGCTAGTCGGGGGAGGGCGGATACGCAGTATTTT. It encodes CSASRGRADTQYF.

This clone was recorded only once. This sequence joins TRBV28 and TRBJ1-5; TRBD1 agrees at 8 bases. In germline, CDR1 is MDHEN, CDR2 SYDVKM. CDR3 length: 14 residues. V shed 6 bases and J 6 bases; nucleotides not matched to a gene: 7. CDR3 loop: CASSTTGELQPQHF. DNA for the CDR3: TGTGCCAGCAGCACGACAGGGGAGCTTCAGCCCCAGCATTTT.

The rearrangement links TRBV21-1 to TRBJ2-6; TRBD1, as called in the table, went unchecked against the DNA. TRBV21-1 is assigned pseudogene status. CDR3 length: 16 amino acids. This CDR3 is CASSTSGVSGANVLTF. As DNA, the CDR3 is TGTGCCAGCAGCACATCAGGGGTATCTGGGGCCAACGTCCTGACTTTC.

This chain connects TRBV13 to TRBJ2-7; possibly TRBD1 for D (6 bases). Germline values: CDR1 PRHDT, CDR2 FYEKMQ (reference sequence). This CDR3 has 12 amino acids. Trimming removed 5 bases from V and 8 bases from J, with 13 bases in between. The CDR3 nucleotides read TGTGCCAGCAGCGGCGAACAGGGCCAGCAGTACTTC. The encoded protein is CASSGEQGQQYF. Using reference TRBV13 and TRBJ2-7 for the parts outside the CDR3, the full variable domain is AAGVIQSPRHLIKEKRETATLKCYPIPRHDTVYWYQQGPGQDPQFLISFYEKMQSDKGSIPDRFSAQQFSDYHSELNMSSLELGDSALYFCASSGEQGQQYFGPGTRLTVT.

The V and J genes are TRBV18 and TRBJ1-1; 8 nucleotides line up with TRBD1. This CDR3 spans 16 amino acids. Germline CDR1 and CDR2: KGHSH and LQKENI. The junction had 11 bases not matched to a gene; V was cut back by 2 bases and J by 6 bases. The CDR3 reads CASSPSLQGAAAEAFF. Written as DNA, the CDR3 is TGTGCCAGCTCACCAAGCCTTCAGGGGGCAGCTGCTGAAGCTTTCTTT.

This clone was counted ten times or more. This chain connects TRBV28 to TRBJ2-3; D unresolved. V gave up 3 bases and J gave up 6 bases, with 16 bases separating them. Germline CDR1 is MDHEN and CDR2 is SYDVKM. This CDR3 is 15 amino acids long. The CDR3 loop reads CASSFLEPTTDTQYF. Here the CDR3 DNA reads TGTGCCAGCAGTTTTCTAGAACCAACCACTGATACGCAGTATTTT.

The chain combines TRBV28 with TRBJ2-7; the match to TRBD2 covers 11 bases. The CDR3 extends over 15 amino acids. Germline assignment: CDR1 MDHEN and CDR2 SYDVKM. Trimming removed 4 bases from V and 5 bases from J; junction bases left unmatched: 7. For the CDR3, the DNA is TGTGCCAGCAGTTCCCGTGGGACTAGCGGAGACGAGCAGTACTTC. This gives the protein CASSSRGTSGDEQYF. The full variable domain, its missing parts supplied by reference TRBV28 and TRBJ2-7, is DVKVTQSSRYLVKRTGEKVFLECVQDMDHENMFWYRQDPGLGLRLIYFSYDVKMKEKGDIPEGYSVSREKKERFSLILESASTNQTSMYLCASSSRGTSGDEQYFGPGTRLTVT.

CDR3 bases: TGTGCCAGCAGGCGGGACAGGGGCACAGATACGCAGTATTTT. Translating gives CASRRDRGTDTQYF. The rearrangement joins TRBV6-6 to TRBJ2-3; 9 bases line up with TRBD1. The J segment lost 1 base and the V segment lost 6 bases, leaving 2 bases of the junction unmatched. The V gene's germline CDR1 is MNHNY and CDR2 SVGAGI (reference sequence). The CDR3 is made up of 14 amino acids.

V usage is TRBV4-1 and J usage is TRBJ2-5; possibly TRBD2 for D (6 bases). The V end lost 1 base, the J end lost 2 bases, and 14 bases lay between the germline ends. The CDR3 extends over 16 amino acids. Germline loops: CDR1 MGHRA, CDR2 YSYEKL. CDR3 protein: CASSQVGSGGQETQYF. CDR3 nucleotides: TGCGCCAGCAGCCAAGTGGGTAGCGGAGGACAAGAGACCCAGTACTTC.

CDR3 sequence (DNA): TGTGCCAGCAGCCAGGAGGTGATCAATTCACCCCTCCACTTT. It yields the protein CASSQEVINSPLHF. The V call is TRBV3-1 (or the pseudogene TRBV3-2), the J call TRBJ1-6; D is undetermined. Germline CDR1 reads LGHDT; CDR2 reads YNNKEL (reference sequence). V was cut by 3 bases and J by 7 bases, with 10 bases left in between. CDR3 length equals 14 residues.

The chain recombines TRBV6-5 with TRBJ2-7; a weak D match, TRBD1 (5 bases). With 6 bases removed from V and 0 bases from J, the gap between germline ends came to 12 bases. CDR1 is MNHEY and CDR2 is SVGAGI in the germline V gene. The CDR3 length is 14 residues. CDR3 amino acids: CASSIIDSSYEQYF. The CDR3 DNA reads as TGTGCCAGCAGCATAATAGACAGCTCCTACGAGCAGTACTTC.

The chain employs TRBV7-2 and TRBJ2-6; perhaps TRBD2 as D (6 bases). The CDR3 spans 14 residues. Between the trimmed V and J ends, which lost 7 bases and 1 base, there was a span of 8 bases. Germline assignment: CDR1 SGHTA and CDR2 FQGNSA. CDR3 sequence reads: CASIRESGANVLTF. The CDR3 DNA reads as TGTGCCAGCATCCGGGAGTCTGGGGCCAACGTCCTGACTTTC.

This clone showed up just a few times. This sequence joins TRBV9 and TRBJ1-1; the match to TRBD1 covers 8 bases. Germline V gene lookup returns CDR1 SGDLS and CDR2 YYNGEE. Germline trimming cut 10 bases from V and 2 bases from J; bases unmatched to any gene: 7. The CDR3 has 13 residues. The CDR3 DNA follows: TGTGCCGGCGGACAGGGACCCAACACTGAAGCTTTCTTT. Translating gives CAGGQGPNTEAFF.

This clone showed up just a few times. The chain joins TRBV28 to TRBJ2-7; TRBD2 matches at 10 bases. The ends lost 6 bases at V and 0 bases at J; junction bases unmatched: 11. CDR1 and CDR2 (germline): MDHEN, SYDVKM. This CDR3 spans 17 amino acids. DNA for the CDR3: TGTGCCAGCAGCCGAGGTCCCGGGACTAGCGTCTCCTACGAGCAGTACTTC. Amino acids: CASSRGPGTSVSYEQYF. The complete variable domain, with remaining parts taken from reference TRBV28 and TRBJ2-7, reads DVKVTQSSRYLVKRTGEKVFLECVQDMDHENMFWYRQDPGLGLRLIYFSYDVKMKEKGDIPEGYSVSREKKERFSLILESASTNQTSMYLCASSRGPGTSVSYEQYFGPGTRLTVT.

J is TRBJ1-1 and V is TRBV6-5, with D perhaps TRBD1 (6 bases). Germline CDR1 and CDR2: MNHEY and SVGAGI. Trimming removed 6 bases from V and 4 bases from J, with 18 bases in between. The CDR3 has 15 amino acids. The CDR3 nucleotides are TGTGCCAGCAGGAGGGGGGGGCCGGTAGGCACTGAAGCTTTCTTT. This gives the protein CASRRGGPVGTEAFF.